The 30 T cell receptor beta chains below all came from one sample that was sequenced in a study of blood T cell repertoires in COVID-19. Sequencing was performed with immunoSEQ multiplex PCR; in TCRdb, only in-frame clones are kept and a portion is missing. Of 90,000 to 95,000 clones listed, approximately 86% are singletons. Material: peripheral blood. The receptors originated from a woman in her seventies with acute or convalescent COVID-19.

The rearrangement links TRBV19 to TRBJ1-6; D gene ambiguous. V was cut by 2 bases and J by 2 bases, with 10 bases left in between. Germline V gives CDR1 LNHDA, CDR2 SQIVND (reference sequence). There are 16 residues in the CDR3. DNA of the CDR3: TGTGCCAGTAGTATATCGGGGATAACCTATAATTCACCCCTCCACTTT. Translation: CASSISGITYNSPLHF.

This clone was seen only a few times. This rearrangement joins TRBV3-1 (or the pseudogene TRBV3-2) to TRBJ1-2; D is uncertain. The CDR3 has 14 amino acids. Germline CDR1 and CDR2: LGHDT and YNNKEL (reference sequence). Deletions cut 0 bases from V and 2 bases from J, with 7 bases between. The CDR3 bases are TGTGCCAGCAGCCAAGATAGAGGAAACTATGGCTACACCTTC. Translating gives CASSQDRGNYGYTF.

The chain joins TRBV14 to TRBJ2-7; TRBD1 aligns across 9 bases. The CDR3 is 15 amino acids. The J segment lost 2 bases and the V segment lost 4 bases, leaving 6 bases of the junction unmatched. Germline V gives CDR1 SGHDN, CDR2 FVKESK. CDR3 nucleotides: TGTGCCAGCAGCCCGTGGGGACAGGGCACCTACGAGCAGTACTTC. This codes for CASSPWGQGTYEQYF.

This chain uses TRBV5-6 with TRBJ2-7; D possibly corresponds to TRBD2 (5 bases). The germline V gene has CDR1 SGHDT and CDR2 YYEEEE. The V and J ends lost 0 bases and 9 bases respectively, with 10 bases between them. This CDR3 comprises 12 residues. This CDR3 is CASSLEGRGQYF. The DNA of the CDR3 is TGTGCCAGCAGCTTGGAAGGGAGAGGGCAGTACTTC.

The gene calls are TRBV19 and TRBJ2-7, with D possibly being TRBD1 (6 bases). V was trimmed by 4 bases and J by 4 bases, leaving 14 bases between them. Germline V gene sequence: CDR1 LNHDA, CDR2 SQIVND (reference sequence). The length of the CDR3 is 14 residues. The CDR3 loop is CASSTSQRGYEQYF. In DNA form, the CDR3 reads TGTGCCAGTAGTACCTCACAAAGGGGGTACGAGCAGTACTTC.

V is TRBV28 and J is TRBJ2-3; D may be TRBD2 (7 bases). This CDR3 region has 17 residues. Trimming stripped 5 bases from V and 3 bases from J, with 21 bases between. CDR1 MDHEN and CDR2 SYDVKM come from the germline V gene. Here the CDR3 reads CASSQTQGGSQTDTQYF. The CDR3 nucleotides are TGTGCCAGCAGTCAGACACAGGGAGGGTCTCAGACAGATACGCAGTATTTT.

V and J are TRBV7-9 and TRBJ2-1; tentative D call: TRBD2 (6 bases). Per the germline V gene, CDR1 is SEHNR and CDR2 is FQNEAQ (reference sequence). The V and J ends lost 9 bases and 3 bases respectively, with 21 bases between them. This CDR3 has 16 amino acids. This chain's CDR3 is CASSGDFSKGYNEQFF. The CDR3 DNA is TGTGCCAGTAGTGGGGACTTCTCAAAAGGCTACAATGAGCAGTTCTTC.

CDR3 DNA sequence: TGTGCCACCAGCAGACACCTGGACTTCTACAATGAGCAGTTCTTC. Translation: CATSRHLDFYNEQFF. The chain couples TRBV15 to TRBJ2-1; D may be TRBD2 (5 bases). The CDR3 spans 15 residues. Trimming stripped 2 bases from V and 3 bases from J, with 11 bases between. Germline-derived CDR1 and CDR2 are LNHNV and YYDKDF (reference sequence).

The V call is TRBV5-6, the J call TRBJ1-1, with TRBD1 as a possible D gene (6 bases). The CDR3 consists of 14 residues. Deletions cut 2 bases from V and 4 bases from J, with 12 bases between. Germline loops: CDR1 SGHDT, CDR2 YYEEEE. The CDR3: CASSFPGASTEAFF. CDR3 DNA sequence: TGTGCCAGCAGCTTTCCAGGGGCAAGCACTGAAGCTTTCTTT.

J is TRBJ2-1 and V is TRBV29-1; tentatively, D is TRBD2 (8 bases). Germline values: CDR1 SQVTM, CDR2 ANQGSEA. The CDR3 is made up of 16 amino acids. V was cut by 6 bases and J by 8 bases, with 26 bases left in between. CDR3 loop: CSVRTGLSGSLDEQFF. The CDR3 DNA reads as TGCAGCGTGAGGACAGGCTTGAGCGGGAGTCTCGATGAGCAGTTCTTC.

The chain has TRBV6-5 and TRBJ2-5, with D perhaps TRBD1 (6 bases). Germline values: CDR1 MNHEY, CDR2 SVGAGI. With 6 bases removed from V and 6 bases from J, the gap between germline ends came to 11 bases. CDR3 length: 12 residues. CDR3 in DNA: TGTGCCAGCAGAAACAGGGAGAAGACCCAGTACTTC. Translating it yields CASRNREKTQYF.

This clone was observed once. This chain uses TRBV5-1 with TRBJ2-7; tentative D call: TRBD2 (5 bases). With 4 bases removed from V and 4 bases from J, the gap between germline ends came to 6 bases. CDR3 size: 11 residues. Germline values: CDR1 SGHRS, CDR2 YFSETQ. For the CDR3, the DNA is TGCGCCAGCAGCCGCGGGTACGAGCAGTACTTC. This codes for CASSRGYEQYF.

This clone was recorded a few times. The genes are TRBV27 and TRBJ2-1; D remains unclear. Trimming pared 5 bases from V and 1 base from J, leaving 3 bases between. The V gene's germline CDR1 is MNHEY and CDR2 SMNVEV (reference sequence). This CDR3 has 12 amino acids. Here the CDR3 reads CASSQSYNEQFF. In DNA form, the CDR3 reads TGTGCCAGCAGTCAATCCTACAATGAGCAGTTCTTC.

The chain combines TRBV7-3 with TRBJ2-1; 8 nucleotides align to TRBD1. The V and J ends lost 4 bases and 8 bases, in that order; junction bases with no gene match: 7. CDR1 is SGHTA and CDR2 is FQGTGA in the germline V gene. The CDR3 is made up of 14 amino acids. CDR3 sequence reads: CASSSADRGYEQFF. The CDR3 DNA sequence: TGTGCCAGCAGCTCCGCCGACAGGGGCTATGAGCAGTTCTTC.

This sequence joins TRBV4-1 and TRBJ2-4; TRBD2 matches 8 bases. CDR1 MGHRA and CDR2 YSYEKL come from the germline V gene. The CDR3 has 16 amino acids. V dropped 0 bases and J dropped 6; count of bases not matched to a gene: 7. CDR3: CASSQDHGTSLNIQYF. The CDR3, as DNA: TGCGCCAGCAGCCAAGATCACGGGACTAGTCTAAACATTCAGTACTTC.

This chain links TRBV4-1 with TRBJ2-1, with TRBD1 as a possible D gene (6 bases). The CDR3 extends over 19 amino acids. Germline CDR1 and CDR2: MGHRA and YSYEKL. Deletions cut 1 base from V and 2 bases from J, with 21 bases between. CDR3 nucleotides: TGCGCCAGCAGCCAAGGACATCGACTAAGGGGGTACCCCTACAATGAGCAGTTCTTC. Residues: CASSQGHRLRGYPYNEQFF.

This sequence joins TRBV11-3 and TRBJ2-2; D gene ambiguous. The V gene lost 1 base and the J gene lost 2 bases, with 17 bases spanning the gap. The CDR3 sequence is 18 residues long. The germline CDR1 and CDR2 sequences are SGHNT and YENEEA. CDR3 coding DNA: TGTGCCAGCAGCTTAGGACAAGGTTCCGGCCCCAACACCGGGGAGCTGTTTTTT. This encodes CASSLGQGSGPNTGELFF. Complete variable domain (other parts from reference TRBV11-3 and TRBJ2-2): EAGVVQSPRYKIIEKKQPVAFWCNPISGHNTLYWYLQNLGQGPELLIRYENEEAVDDSQLPKDRFSAERLKGVDSTLKIQPAELGDSAVYLCASSLGQGSGPNTGELFFGEGSRLTVL.

The chain combines TRBV5-4 with TRBJ1-6; 7 positions match TRBD1. J was trimmed by 9 bases and V by 4 bases; bases with no gene match: 4. Germline loops: CDR1 SGHNT, CDR2 YYREEE (reference sequence). CDR3 length equals 13 residues. The CDR3 sequence: CASSDREVSPLHF. Written as DNA, the CDR3 is TGTGCCAGCAGCGACAGGGAGGTTTCACCCCTCCACTTT.

CDR3 in DNA: TGCGCCAGCTTCCCCCTAGCGGGATCCTACAATGAGCAGTTCTTC. It specifies CASFPLAGSYNEQFF. The chain joins TRBV5-1 to TRBJ2-1; 9 positions agree with TRBD2. This CDR3 is 15 amino acids long. From germline, CDR1 is SGHRS and CDR2 YFSETQ. The junction had 6 bases not matched to a gene; V was cut back by 7 bases and J by 1 base.

This chain connects TRBV12-3 or TRBV12-4 to TRBJ1-2; TRBD1 might be the D (5 bases). CDR3 length equals 13 residues. V was pared by 5 bases and J by 4 bases, with 11 bases between. CDR3: CASSPSTVYGYTF. The CDR3 nucleotides read TGTGCCAGCAGTCCTTCGACAGTCTATGGCTACACCTTC.

This rearrangement joins TRBV28 to TRBJ2-1; TRBD2 aligns across 8 bases. V lost 5 bases and J lost 4; bases outside the gene matches: 10. Germline V gene lookup returns CDR1 MDHEN and CDR2 SYDVKM. The CDR3 is 16 amino acids. The CDR3 sequence is CASSPLDSGVYNEQFF. The CDR3 region has the DNA TGTGCCAGCAGTCCTTTGGATAGCGGGGTATACAATGAGCAGTTCTTC.

The J gene is TRBJ2-7, the V gene TRBV7-3; D is possibly TRBD2 (5 bases). Germline V gives CDR1 SGHTA, CDR2 FQGTGA. The germline V and J ends were trimmed by 1 base and 0 bases, with 13 bases remaining between them. This CDR3 comprises 16 residues. CDR3: CASSLNPPGSSYEQYF. In nucleotides, the CDR3 is TGTGCCAGCAGCTTAAACCCCCCGGGGAGCTCCTACGAGCAGTACTTC.

This clone was observed a single time. The rearrangement joins TRBV19 to TRBJ2-1; D unclear. Trimming pared 6 bases from V and 5 bases from J, leaving 2 bases between. The CDR3 has 10 amino acids. CDR1 LNHDA and CDR2 SQIVND come from the germline V gene (reference sequence). CDR3 amino acids: CASSNNEQFF. The CDR3 nucleotides are TGTGCCAGTAGCAACAATGAGCAGTTCTTC. Drawing the rest from reference TRBV19 and TRBJ2-1, the complete variable domain is DGGITQSPKYLFRKEGQNVTLSCEQNLNHDAMYWYRQDPGQGLRLIYYSQIVNDFQKGDIAEGYSVSREKKESFPLTVTSAQKNPTAFYLCASSNNEQFFGPGTRLTVL.

V and J are TRBV6-1 and TRBJ1-5; TRBD1 might be the D (5 bases). In germline, CDR1 is MNHNS, CDR2 SASEGT. The CDR3 consists of 17 residues. Between the trimmed V and J ends, which lost 2 bases and 3 bases, there was a span of 17 bases. The CDR3 sequence is CASSENHGGAVNQPQHF. CDR3 coding DNA: TGTGCCAGCAGTGAAAACCATGGCGGGGCCGTCAATCAGCCCCAGCATTTT.

This clone was detected only once. The chain employs TRBV19 and TRBJ2-7, with TRBD1 as a possible D gene (5 bases). In germline, CDR1 is LNHDA, CDR2 SQIVND (reference sequence). Trimming removed 5 bases at V and 3 bases at J, with 11 bases between. The CDR3 sequence is 13 residues long. DNA for the CDR3: TGTGCCAGTAGTCCCAGGGTCCTCTACGAGCAGTACTTC. Its protein product is CASSPRVLYEQYF. The full variable domain, in which reference TRBV19 and TRBJ2-7 provide the parts outside the CDR3, is DGGITQSPKYLFRKEGQNVTLSCEQNLNHDAMYWYRQDPGQGLRLIYYSQIVNDFQKGDIAEGYSVSREKKESFPLTVTSAQKNPTAFYLCASSPRVLYEQYFGPGTRLTVT.

This clone has a handful of counts. The chain uses TRBV24-1 and TRBJ2-7, with D uncertain. Trimming stripped 3 bases from V and 1 base from J, with 6 bases between. The germline CDR1 and CDR2 sequences are KGHDR and SFDVKD. This CDR3 is 13 amino acids long. This chain's CDR3 is CATSDPSSYEQYF. In DNA, the CDR3 is TGTGCCACCAGTGATCCCAGTTCCTACGAGCAGTACTTC.

The rearrangement joins TRBV28 to TRBJ1-1, with no clear D. V dropped 8 bases and J dropped 0 bases, with 13 bases sitting between them. Looked up from germline, CDR1 is MDHEN and CDR2 is SYDVKM. There are 14 residues in the CDR3. The CDR3 here is CASLRALMNTEAFF. The CDR3, as DNA: TGTGCCAGCCTCCGAGCTCTCATGAACACTGAAGCTTTCTTT.

The chain carries TRBV5-6 and TRBJ2-7, with D unclear. Between the trimmed V and J ends, which lost 2 bases and 1 base, there was a span of 4 bases. Germline V gene data show CDR1 as SGHDT and CDR2 as YYEEEE. The CDR3 sequence is 12 residues long. The DNA of the CDR3 is TGTGCCAGCAGCTTACAGTCCTACGAGCAGTACTTC. Protein product: CASSLQSYEQYF.

The chain combines TRBV7-2 with TRBJ1-1; the D is unclear. V lost 1 base and J 10 bases, leaving 13 bases between the germline ends. The germline CDR1 and CDR2 sequences are SGHTA and FQGNSA. CDR3 length equals 13 residues. Here the CDR3 DNA reads TGTGCCAGCAGCTTAGGGGGTTACGGGAGAGCTTTCTTT. Translating gives CASSLGGYGRAFF. The full variable domain, its missing parts supplied by reference TRBV7-2 and TRBJ1-1, is GAGVSQSPSNKVTEKGKDVELRCDPISGHTALYWYRQSLGQGLEFLIYFQGNSAPDKSGLPSDRFSAERTGGSVSTLTIQRTQQEDSAVYLCASSLGGYGRAFFGQGTRLTVV.

This chain joins TRBV28 and TRBJ2-2, with TRBD2 as a possible D gene (7 bases). CDR3 length: 17 amino acids. Deletions cut 2 bases from V and 3 bases from J, with 16 bases between. The germline CDR1 and CDR2 sequences are MDHEN and SYDVKM. CDR3 residues: CASSLLGTGGDTGELFF. The CDR3 nucleotides read TGTGCCAGCAGTTTACTGGGTACGGGGGGCGACACCGGGGAGCTGTTTTTT.